The 22 T cell receptor beta chains reported below all come from one sample, sequenced in a study of cytomegalovirus exposure and HLA in healthy donors. The method was immunoSEQ multiplex PCR; TCRdb's version includes in-frame clones alone and lacks a portion of them. The table records 200,000 or so clones, more than 75% of them present only once. Material for sequencing was PBMCs. These receptors were taken from a man between 18 and 35 years old in good health and CMV-seropositive.

This clone was counted once. The chain couples TRBV4-1 to TRBJ1-4; perhaps TRBD1 as D (5 bases). Germline CDR1 and CDR2: MGHRA and YSYEKL. The length of the CDR3 is 15 residues. The ends were cut back, 3 bases at V and 6 bases at J, with 14 bases in the middle. As DNA, the CDR3 is TGCGCCAGCAGCCATACCGGGGGTTCAGATGAAAAACTGTTTTTT. Translating gives CASSHTGGSDEKLFF.

This clone was recorded once. The chain carries TRBV6-5 and TRBJ2-7; D perhaps matches TRBD1 (6 bases). Germline assignment: CDR1 MNHEY and CDR2 SVGAGI. The CDR3 has 15 amino acids. Trimming shortened V by 0 bases and J by 2 bases, and 11 bases separated the two germline ends. The CDR3 nucleotides are TGTGCCAGCAGTTACTCGCAGGGGAACCCCTACGAGCAGTACTTC. Translated, it gives CASSYSQGNPYEQYF.

The V and J genes are TRBV27 and TRBJ2-5; D may be TRBD2 (5 bases). Germline V gene data show CDR1 as MNHEY and CDR2 as SMNVEV (reference sequence). The ends were cut back, 8 bases at V and 4 bases at J, with 11 bases in the middle. This CDR3 has 12 residues. This chain's CDR3 is CASGELGETQYF. The DNA for the CDR3 is TGTGCCAGCGGGGAGTTAGGAGAGACCCAGTACTTC.

The chain uses TRBV30 and TRBJ2-1; D remains unclear. Germline CDR1 and CDR2: GTSNPN and SVGIG (reference sequence). The CDR3 has 13 residues. Trimming left V 5 bases short and J 6 bases short, with 14 bases between. Written as DNA, the CDR3 is TGTGCCTGGCATGGAGTTTTGGGCAATGAGCAGTTCTTC. This encodes CAWHGVLGNEQFF.

This clone was counted a single time. V and J are TRBV28 and TRBJ1-3, with 7 positions matching TRBD1. The trim removed 1 base at V and 0 bases at J, leaving 9 bases unmatched. Germline V CDR1 and CDR2: MDHEN, SYDVKM. The CDR3 covers 18 residues. CDR3 sequence: CASSLSLFGQASGNTIYF. In DNA, the CDR3 is TGTGCCAGCAGTTTATCCCTCTTTGGACAGGCCTCTGGAAACACCATATATTTT.

The CDR3 nucleotides read TGTGCCAGCAAGTCAGGCTCTTACGAGCAGTACTTC. Translated: CASKSGSYEQYF. The V gene is TRBV6-6, the J gene TRBJ2-7; D is undetermined. V lost 7 bases, J lost 4 bases, and 11 bases lay in between. The CDR3 has 12 amino acids. Germline CDR1 and CDR2: MNHNY and SVGAGI (reference sequence).

This clone was found a few times. This chain uses TRBV29-1 with TRBJ1-1; D remains ambiguous. The germline V gene encodes CDR1 SQVTM and CDR2 ANQGSEA. The V end was cut by 4 bases, the J end by 2 bases, with 5 bases between. This CDR3 has 11 residues. The CDR3 spells CSVGTNTEAFF. CDR3 DNA: TGCAGCGTTGGGACTAACACTGAAGCTTTCTTT.

The chain links TRBV7-9 to TRBJ2-2, with TRBD2 matching over 8 bases. Trimming removed 5 bases from V and 1 base from J; junction bases left unmatched: 6. The CDR3 is 16 residues long. Germline V gene sequence: CDR1 SEHNR, CDR2 FQNEAQ (reference sequence). CDR3 loop: CASSQTSGWNTGELFF. The CDR3 region has the DNA TGTGCCAGCAGCCAAACTAGCGGTTGGAACACCGGGGAGCTGTTTTTT.

The chain uses TRBV5-4 and TRBJ2-7, with 8 bases that match TRBD2. Germline loops: CDR1 SGHNT, CDR2 YYREEE (reference sequence). The CDR3 is 15 amino acids. Trimming at V came to 4 bases and at J to 3 bases, leaving 9 bases not matched to a gene. The DNA for the CDR3 is TGTGCCAGCAGCGGAGGGACTAGAGGAAACTACGAGCAGTACTTC. Amino acids: CASSGGTRGNYEQYF.

This rearrangement joins TRBV7-2 to TRBJ1-2; TRBD1 might be the D (6 bases). V lost 4 bases and J 4 bases, leaving 22 bases between the germline ends. CDR1 is SGHTA, CDR2 FQGNSA, per germline. This CDR3 is 17 amino acids long. The CDR3 DNA reads TGTGCCAGCAGCTCCCCAGTTAGTGCAGGGGCCACCTATGGCTACACCTTC. Amino acids: CASSSPVSAGATYGYTF.

DNA for the CDR3: TGTGCCAGCAGTTACCTCCGAGAGAACACTGAAGCTTTCTTT. Protein: CASSYLRENTEAFF. The chain recombines TRBV6-5 with TRBJ1-1, with D unclear. The germline gives CDR1 MNHEY, CDR2 SVGAGI. This CDR3 is 14 amino acids long. V was trimmed by 2 bases and J by 1 base, leaving 8 bases between them.

The chain recombines TRBV19 with TRBJ1-1; D call uncertain. CDR3 length: 13 amino acids. Germline V gives CDR1 LNHDA, CDR2 SQIVND (reference sequence). Trimming pared 2 bases from V and 3 bases from J, leaving 7 bases between. CDR3 residues: CASSIRGDTEAFF. CDR3 DNA: TGTGCCAGTAGTATAAGAGGAGACACTGAAGCTTTCTTT.

This rearrangement joins TRBV7-2 to TRBJ2-7, with D unclear. The CDR3 loop spans 15 amino acids. Germline V gene lookup returns CDR1 SGHTA and CDR2 FQGNSA. The germline V and J ends were trimmed by 2 bases and 3 bases, with 14 bases remaining between them. This CDR3 is CASSLSADYLYEQYF. CDR3 DNA: TGTGCCAGCAGCTTATCCGCGGATTATCTCTACGAGCAGTACTTC. Combining the CDR3 with reference TRBV7-2 and TRBJ2-7 gives the whole variable domain GAGVSQSPSNKVTEKGKDVELRCDPISGHTALYWYRQSLGQGLEFLIYFQGNSAPDKSGLPSDRFSAERTGGSVSTLTIQRTQQEDSAVYLCASSLSADYLYEQYFGPGTRLTVT.

This chain connects TRBV7-9 to TRBJ2-1; TRBD2 is a possible D gene (5 bases). The germline CDR1 and CDR2 sequences are SEHNR and FQNEAQ (reference sequence). The CDR3 totals 11 residues. Trimming pared 7 bases from V and 12 bases from J, leaving 13 bases between. CDR3 sequence: CASTASEGQFF. The CDR3 region has the DNA TGTGCCAGCACTGCGAGCGAGGGGCAGTTCTTC.

V is TRBV19 and J is TRBJ2-1, with a weak D call TRBD2 (5 bases). The CDR3 loop spans 12 amino acids. The V end was cut by 6 bases, the J end by 8 bases, with 11 bases between. Germline CDR1 reads LNHDA; CDR2 reads SQIVND (reference sequence). CDR3 bases: TGTGCCAGTAGCGTTCTGGGAGATGAGCAGTTCTTC. Translation gives CASSVLGDEQFF.

Only one count was recorded for this clone. The chain employs TRBV14 and TRBJ2-7; D perhaps matches TRBD2 (6 bases). The CDR3 extends over 15 amino acids. The V end was cut by 4 bases, the J end by 2 bases, with 15 bases between. Germline CDR1 and CDR2: SGHDN and FVKESK. The CDR3 here is CASSPVGGPPYEQYF. In DNA form, the CDR3 reads TGTGCCAGCAGCCCCGTCGGAGGGCCCCCCTACGAGCAGTACTTC.

The rearrangement joins TRBV7-9 to TRBJ2-7; 7 nucleotides align to TRBD1. The CDR3 sequence is 12 residues long. CDR1 and CDR2 from the germline V gene are SEHNR and FQNEAQ (reference sequence). V gave up 5 bases and J gave up 6 bases; unmatched junction bases: 4. In DNA, the CDR3 is TGTGCCAGCAGCGTCGACAGGGTCGAGCAGTACTTC. Protein: CASSVDRVEQYF.

The chain recombines TRBV11-1 with TRBJ2-1, with 10 bases aligning to TRBD2. Trimming took 2 bases from V and 6 from J; bases not matched to a gene: 13. The CDR3 is made up of 18 amino acids. Germline-derived CDR1 and CDR2 are SGHAT and FQDESV (reference sequence). CDR3 residues: CASSLRSGRVGGANEQFF. The CDR3 DNA reads TGTGCCAGCAGCTTAAGGAGCGGGAGGGTCGGGGGGGCCAATGAGCAGTTCTTC.

V is TRBV28 and J is TRBJ2-1; D unclear. This CDR3 is 13 amino acids long. Per germline, CDR1 MDHEN and CDR2 SYDVKM. Deletions cut 6 bases from V and 10 bases from J, with 16 bases between. CDR3 sequence (DNA): TGTGCCAGCAGCCAACTAATGCCACGGGAGCAGTTCTTC. Translation gives CASSQLMPREQFF.

The chain has TRBV11-2 and TRBJ1-1; D is unresolved. Germline V CDR1 and CDR2: SGHAT, FQNNGV. Trimming stripped 3 bases from V and 2 bases from J, with 7 bases between. The CDR3 totals 13 residues. CDR3 loop: CASSFRLNTEAFF. The CDR3 DNA reads TGTGCCAGCAGCTTCCGACTTAACACTGAAGCTTTCTTT.

This clone was picked up one time. V usage is TRBV28 and J usage is TRBJ1-3; possibly TRBD1 for D (6 bases). CDR1 and CDR2 (germline): MDHEN, SYDVKM. The length of the CDR3 is 14 residues. V shed 7 bases and J shed 5 bases, with 15 bases lying between them. The CDR3, as DNA: TGTGCCAGCACAGGGGAACTCTGGAGAAACACCATATATTTT. The encoded protein is CASTGELWRNTIYF.

This chain joins TRBV12-5 and TRBJ2-7; D may be TRBD2 (5 bases). Per germline, CDR1 LGHNT and CDR2 FRNRAP. Trimming stripped 0 bases from V and 2 bases from J, with 11 bases between. This CDR3 has 15 residues. CDR3 DNA sequence: TGTGCTAGTGGTTTGGTACGTGAGACTACCTACGAGCAGTACTTC. It encodes CASGLVRETTYEQYF.